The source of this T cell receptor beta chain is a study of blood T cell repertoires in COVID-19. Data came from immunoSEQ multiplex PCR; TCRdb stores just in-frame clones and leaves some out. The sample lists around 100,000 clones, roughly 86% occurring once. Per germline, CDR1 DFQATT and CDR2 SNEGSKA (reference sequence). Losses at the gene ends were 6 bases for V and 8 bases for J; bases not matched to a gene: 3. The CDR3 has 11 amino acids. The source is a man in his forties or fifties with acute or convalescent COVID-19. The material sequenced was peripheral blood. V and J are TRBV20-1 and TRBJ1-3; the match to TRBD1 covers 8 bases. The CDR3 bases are TGCAGTGCGGACAGGGAAGACACCATATATTTT. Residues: CSADREDTIYF.